The present entry profiles one T cell receptor (beta chain) with its context. This sample is part of a study of blood T cell repertoires in COVID-19. As processed by the authors: Estimation of nucleated cell counts relied on the amplification of reference gene primers. Produced via immunoSEQ multiplex PCR; TCRdb's table is partial and in-frame only. V, J and clone size are taken as reported in that table, and D and trimming were inferred from the DNA itself. The sample gives approximately 150,000 clones, more than 70% of which show up once; around 1.5% is in the top ten. Trimming shortened V by 1 base and J by 3 bases, and 16 bases separated the two germline ends. The germline gives CDR1 SGHDT, CDR2 YYEEEE. The CDR3 length is 16 residues.

The chain links TRBV5-6 to TRBJ1-1; weak D call: TRBD1 (5 bases). The TCR sequence derives from a human donor in a cohort sampled during active COVID-19. Sequencing input: peripheral blood. The CDR3 DNA follows: TGTGCCAGCAGCTTGATCTACAACAGGCTAGACACTGAAGCTTTCTTT. Protein sequence: CASSLIYNRLDTEAFF.